The clone carrying this TCR beta chain has a handful of counts. Its antigen is unknown. Here immunoSEQ multiplex PCR was the method, and the copy in TCRdb shows in-frame clones only, minus some. The table lists 30,000 to 35,000 clones, under 85% of them singletons. The source of the sample is a study of OX40 agonist ivuxolimab in advanced cancers. Study as a whole: Ivuxolimab was administered intravenously to patients at 0.01 to 10 mg/kg every 2 weeks. Participants, approximately 80% male, averaged roughly 60 years of age, ranging from 23 to 79. Eligibility admitted prior anti-PD-1, anti-PD-L1 or anti-CTLA-4 therapy; roughly 39% had some. Study-wide results and limits: The mean number of expanded clones was higher in CD8+ T cells than in CD4+.

The sequenced sample was CD4+ or CD8+ T cells sorted from blood, obtained in a trial of the OX40 agonist ivuxolimab. The receptor's source is an adult with an advanced solid tumor such as melanoma, head and neck, liver or kidney cancer.

The CDR3 loop reads CASSNPGRSSPTQHF. In DNA form, the CDR3 reads TGTGCCAGTAGTAATCCGGGACGGTCAAGCCCGACCCAGCATTTT. J is TRBJ1-5 and V is TRBV19, with D possibly being TRBD1 (5 bases). This CDR3 comprises 15 residues. CDR1 LNHDA and CDR2 SQIVND come from the germline V gene (reference sequence). Trimming cost V 4 bases and J 11 bases, with 21 bases left between them.